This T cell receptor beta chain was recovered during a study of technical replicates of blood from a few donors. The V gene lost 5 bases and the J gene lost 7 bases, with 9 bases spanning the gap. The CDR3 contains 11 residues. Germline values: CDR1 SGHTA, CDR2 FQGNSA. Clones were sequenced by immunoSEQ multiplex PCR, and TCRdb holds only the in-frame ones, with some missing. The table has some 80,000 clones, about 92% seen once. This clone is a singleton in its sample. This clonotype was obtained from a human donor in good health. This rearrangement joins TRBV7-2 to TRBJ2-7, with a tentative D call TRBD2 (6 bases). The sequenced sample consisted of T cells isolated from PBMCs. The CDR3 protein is CASSKEGEQYF. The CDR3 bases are TGTGCCAGCAGCAAGGAGGGTGAGCAGTACTTC.